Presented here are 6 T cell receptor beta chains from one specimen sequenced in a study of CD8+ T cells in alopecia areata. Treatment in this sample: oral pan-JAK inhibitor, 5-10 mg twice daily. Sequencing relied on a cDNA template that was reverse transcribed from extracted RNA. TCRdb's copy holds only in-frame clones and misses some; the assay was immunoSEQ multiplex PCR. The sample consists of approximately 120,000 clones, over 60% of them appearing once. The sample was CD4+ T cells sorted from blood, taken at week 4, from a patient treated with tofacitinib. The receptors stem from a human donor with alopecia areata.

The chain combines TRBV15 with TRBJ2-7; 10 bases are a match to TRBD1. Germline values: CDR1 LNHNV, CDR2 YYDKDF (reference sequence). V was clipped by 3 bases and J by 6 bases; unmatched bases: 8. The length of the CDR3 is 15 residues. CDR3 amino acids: CATSSRTGGRLEQYF. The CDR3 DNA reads TGTGCCACCAGCAGCCGGACAGGGGGGAGACTCGAGCAGTACTTC.

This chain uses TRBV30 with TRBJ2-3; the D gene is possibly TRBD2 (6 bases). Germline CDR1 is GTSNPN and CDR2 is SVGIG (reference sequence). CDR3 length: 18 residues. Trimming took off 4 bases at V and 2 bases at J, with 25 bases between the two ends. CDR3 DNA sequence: TGTGCCTGGACCGGAGGGGACGGTAGGAAAGGCCTCACAGATACGCAGTATTTT. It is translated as CAWTGGDGRKGLTDTQYF.

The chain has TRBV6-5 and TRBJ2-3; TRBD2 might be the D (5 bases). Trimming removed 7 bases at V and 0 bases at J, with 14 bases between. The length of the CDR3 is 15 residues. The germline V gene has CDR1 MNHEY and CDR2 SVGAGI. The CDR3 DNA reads TGTGCCAGCACCCCACTAAGCGGTAGCACAGATACGCAGTATTTT. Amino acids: CASTPLSGSTDTQYF.

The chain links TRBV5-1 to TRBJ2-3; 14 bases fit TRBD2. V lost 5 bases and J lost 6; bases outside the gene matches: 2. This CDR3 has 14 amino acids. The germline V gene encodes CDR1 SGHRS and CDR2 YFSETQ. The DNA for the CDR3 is TGCGCCAGCAGGGGACTAGCGGGAGTGGATACGCAGTATTTT. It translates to CASRGLAGVDTQYF.

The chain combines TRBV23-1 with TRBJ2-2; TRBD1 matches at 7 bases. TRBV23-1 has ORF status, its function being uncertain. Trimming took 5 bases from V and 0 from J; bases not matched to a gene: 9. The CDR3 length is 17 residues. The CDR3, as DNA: TGCGCCAGCAGTGGCGATTCGGGACAGCCGAACACCGGGGAGCTGTTTTTT. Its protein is CASSGDSGQPNTGELFF.

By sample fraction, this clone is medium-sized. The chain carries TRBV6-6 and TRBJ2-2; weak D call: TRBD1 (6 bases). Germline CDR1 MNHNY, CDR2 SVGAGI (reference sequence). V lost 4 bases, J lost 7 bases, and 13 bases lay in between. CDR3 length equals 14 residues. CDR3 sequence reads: CASSLIGTRGELFF. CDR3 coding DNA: TGTGCCAGCAGTTTGATCGGGACACGCGGGGAGCTGTTTTTT.